This T cell receptor beta chain was observed in a study of blood T cell repertoires in COVID-19. Unmatched junction bases numbered 6, after V lost 6 bases and J lost 5 bases. CDR1 and CDR2 (germline): MGHDK, SYGVNS. The CDR3 is 14 amino acids. Using immunoSEQ multiplex PCR, the repertoire was profiled, and TCRdb retains in-frame clones only, with some absent. This table holds a few hundred thousand clones, approximately 85% found once. Specimen: peripheral blood. The TCR originated in a human donor with COVID-19, enrolled during active disease. The donor label of this sample is uncertain. The chain links TRBV25-1 to TRBJ2-3; the match to TRBD2 covers 9 bases. DNA for the CDR3: TGTGCCAGCAGAGGGACTAGCCCTGGAGATACGCAGTATTTT. This sequence encodes CASRGTSPGDTQYF.